The rows below give T cell receptor beta chains drawn from one sample of a study of CD8+ T cells in alopecia areata. Data came from immunoSEQ multiplex PCR; TCRdb stores just in-frame clones and leaves some out. The table lists roughly 170,000 clones, around 50% of them singletons, with about 15% in the top ten. The sequences come from CD4+ T cells sorted from blood, collected at week 0. These receptors originate from a human donor with alopecia areata. Both conserved end residues are part of each CDR3. The D gene is left open where the match is weak. The size of a clone is reported for some rows only, either as once, few or many, or as a class for expanded clones.

>NA|TRBJ2-3|NA|14|TRBV30
CAWSSGSQVDTQYF
TGTGCCTGGAGTTCCGGGTCGCAGGTGGATACGCAGTATTTT
>NA|TRBJ2-5|NA|12|TRBV5-1
CASRGGQETQYF
TGCGCCTCCAGGGGAGGCCAAGAGACCCAGTACTTC
>NA|TRBJ1-2|once|13|TRBV27
CASSLSGNYGYTF
TGTGCCAGCAGTTTATCGGGGAACTATGGCTACACCTTC
>TRBD1|TRBJ1-2|NA|18|TRBV4-1
CASSQRDRLGGPDYGYTF
TGCGCCAGCAGCCAAAGGGACAGGCTCGGGGGACCTGACTATGGCTACACCTTC
>TRBD1|TRBJ2-1|NA|15|TRBV10-3
CAIRPRDSPQFAQFF
TGTGCCATCAGGCCTCGGGACAGTCCACAATTTGCGCAGTTCTTC
>NA|TRBJ1-6|NA|14|TRBV6-1
CASSERQENSPLHF
TGTGCCAGCAGTGAACGACAGGAGAATTCACCCCTCCACTTT
>NA|TRBJ1-1|NA|14|TRBV29-1
CSVGPVLADTEAFF
TGCAGCGTTGGGCCCGTGTTGGCAGACACTGAAGCTTTCTTT
>TRBD1|TRBJ1-1|NA|12|TRBV29-1
CSVGDRGNRAFF
TGCAGCGTTGGTGACAGGGGGAATAGAGCTTTCTTT
>NA|TRBJ1-2|NA|12|TRBV29-1
CSVEVPGGGYTF
TGCAGCGTTGAAGTTCCAGGTGGTGGCTACACCTTC
>NA|TRBJ2-5|NA|13|TRBV7-9
CASSLAGMETQYF
TGTGCCAGCAGCTTAGCAGGGATGGAGACCCAGTACTTC
>TRBD1|TRBJ1-2|NA|11|TRBV29-1
CSVTGTDGYTF
TGCAGCGTGACAGGGACGGATGGCTACACCTTC
>NA|TRBJ2-1|NA|13|TRBV2
CASIPSGYNEQFF
TGTGCCAGCATTCCAAGTGGTTACAATGAGCAGTTCTTC
>NA|TRBJ1-1|NA|13|TRBV10-3
CAISGTMDTEAFF
TGTGCCATCAGCGGAACTATGGACACTGAAGCTTTCTTT
>NA|TRBJ1-2|NA|13|TRBV4-1
CASSQERGTGYTF
TGCGCCAGCAGCCAAGAAAGGGGGACTGGCTACACCTTC
>NA|TRBJ2-6|NA|15|TRBV29-1
CSVELAISGANVLTF
TGCAGCGTTGAATTGGCTATCTCTGGGGCCAACGTCCTGACTTTC
>TRBD2|TRBJ2-3|NA|14|TRBV9
CASSVPTSSDTQYF
TGTGCCAGCAGCGTACCGACTAGCTCAGATACGCAGTATTTT
>NA|TRBJ2-1|NA|11|TRBV14
CASSQYNEQFF
TGTGCCAGCAGCCAATACAATGAGCAGTTCTTC
>TRBD1|TRBJ2-5|NA|14|TRBV2
CASISTGQQETQYF
TGTGCCAGCATCTCAACGGGACAGCAAGAGACCCAGTACTTC
>NA|TRBJ2-7|NA|16|TRBV7-9
CASSLAEGVRGYEQYF
TGTGCCAGCAGCTTAGCGGAAGGGGTTAGAGGCTACGAGCAGTACTTC
>NA|TRBJ2-6|NA|17|TRBV5-1
CASSYETGRSGANVLTF
TGCGCCAGCAGCTACGAAACAGGGCGCTCTGGGGCCAACGTCCTGACTTTC
>TRBD2|TRBJ2-5|NA|17|TRBV5-1
CASSFSGTSGGGETQYF
TGCGCCAGCAGCTTCTCCGGGACTAGCGGGGGCGGGGAGACCCAGTACTTC
>NA|TRBJ1-5|NA|14|TRBV15
CATSRGQQNQPQHF
TGTGCCACCAGCAGAGGACAGCAGAATCAGCCCCAGCATTTT